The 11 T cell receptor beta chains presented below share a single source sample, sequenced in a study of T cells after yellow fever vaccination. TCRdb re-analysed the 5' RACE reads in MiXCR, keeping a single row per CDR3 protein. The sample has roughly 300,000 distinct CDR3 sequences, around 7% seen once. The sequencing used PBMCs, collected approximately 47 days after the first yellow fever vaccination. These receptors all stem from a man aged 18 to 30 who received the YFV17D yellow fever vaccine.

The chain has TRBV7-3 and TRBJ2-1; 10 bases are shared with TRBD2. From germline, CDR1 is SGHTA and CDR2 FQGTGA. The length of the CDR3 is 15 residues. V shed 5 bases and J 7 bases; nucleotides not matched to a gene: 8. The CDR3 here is CASSAASGGYNEQFF. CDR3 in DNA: TGTGCCAGCAGCGCGGCTAGCGGGGGTTATAATGAGCAGTTCTTC.

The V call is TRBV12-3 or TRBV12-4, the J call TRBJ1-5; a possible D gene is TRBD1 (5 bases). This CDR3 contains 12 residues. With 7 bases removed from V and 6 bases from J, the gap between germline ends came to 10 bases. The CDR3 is CASTIGGQPQHF. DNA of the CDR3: TGTGCCAGCACTATCGGGGGTCAGCCCCAGCATTTT.

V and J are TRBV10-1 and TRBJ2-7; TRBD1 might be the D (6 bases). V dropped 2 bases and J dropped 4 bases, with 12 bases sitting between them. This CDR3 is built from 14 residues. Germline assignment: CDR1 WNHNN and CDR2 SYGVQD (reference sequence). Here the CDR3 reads CASSERRTAYEQYF. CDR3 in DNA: TGCGCCAGCAGTGAGCGACGGACAGCTTACGAGCAGTACTTC.

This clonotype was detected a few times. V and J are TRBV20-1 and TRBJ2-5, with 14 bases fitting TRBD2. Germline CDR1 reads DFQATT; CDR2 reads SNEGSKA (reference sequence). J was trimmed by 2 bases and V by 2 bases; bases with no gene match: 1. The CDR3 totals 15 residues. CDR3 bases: TGCAGTGCTAGAAGGACTAGCGGGGGGCAAGAGACCCAGTACTTC. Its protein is CSARRTSGGQETQYF.

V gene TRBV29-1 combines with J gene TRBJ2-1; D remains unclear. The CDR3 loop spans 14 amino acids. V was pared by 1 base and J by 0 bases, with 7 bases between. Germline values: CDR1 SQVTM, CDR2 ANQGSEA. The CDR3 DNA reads TGCAGCGTTGAAGGGTACCTCTCCTACAATGAGCAGTTCTTC. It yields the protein CSVEGYLSYNEQFF.

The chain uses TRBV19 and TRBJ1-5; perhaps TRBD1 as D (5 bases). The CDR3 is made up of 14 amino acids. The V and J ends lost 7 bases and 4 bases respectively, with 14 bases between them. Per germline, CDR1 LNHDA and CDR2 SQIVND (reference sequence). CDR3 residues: CASIQPGGNQPQHF. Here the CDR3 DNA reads TGTGCCAGTATCCAACCGGGGGGAAATCAGCCCCAGCATTTT.

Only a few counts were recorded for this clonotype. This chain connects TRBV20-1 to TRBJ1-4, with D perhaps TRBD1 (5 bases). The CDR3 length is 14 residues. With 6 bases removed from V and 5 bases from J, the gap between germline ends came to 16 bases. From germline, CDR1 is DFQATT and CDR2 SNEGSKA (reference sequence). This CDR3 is CSAPRAGMNEKLFF. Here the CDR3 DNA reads TGCAGTGCCCCGAGGGCAGGGATGAATGAAAAACTGTTTTTT.

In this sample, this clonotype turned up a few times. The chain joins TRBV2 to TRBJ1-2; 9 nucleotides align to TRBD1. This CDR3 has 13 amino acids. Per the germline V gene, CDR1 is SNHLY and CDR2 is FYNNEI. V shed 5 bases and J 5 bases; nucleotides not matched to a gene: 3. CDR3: CASSTGTGYGYTF. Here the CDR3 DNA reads TGTGCCAGCAGTACCGGGACAGGGTATGGCTACACCTTC.

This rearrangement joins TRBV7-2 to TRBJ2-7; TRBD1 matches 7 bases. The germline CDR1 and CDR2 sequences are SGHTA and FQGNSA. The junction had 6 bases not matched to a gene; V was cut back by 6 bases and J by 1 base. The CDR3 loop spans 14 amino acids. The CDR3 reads CASSPDRASYEQYF. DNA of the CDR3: TGTGCCAGCAGTCCAGACAGGGCATCCTACGAGCAGTACTTC.

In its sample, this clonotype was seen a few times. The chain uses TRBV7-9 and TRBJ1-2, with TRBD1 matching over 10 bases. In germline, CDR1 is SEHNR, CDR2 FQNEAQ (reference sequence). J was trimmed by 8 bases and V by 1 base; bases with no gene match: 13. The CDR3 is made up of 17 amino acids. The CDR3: CASSLELGDRGLRGYTF. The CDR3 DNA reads TGTGCCAGCAGCTTAGAATTGGGTGACAGGGGGCTTCGAGGCTACACCTTC.

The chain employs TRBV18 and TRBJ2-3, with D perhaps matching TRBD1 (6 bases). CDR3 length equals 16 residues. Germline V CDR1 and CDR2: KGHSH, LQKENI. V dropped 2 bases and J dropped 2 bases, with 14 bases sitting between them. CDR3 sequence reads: CASSPFGQRNTDTQYF. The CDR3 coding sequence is TGTGCCAGCTCACCATTCGGACAGAGAAACACAGATACGCAGTATTTT.